The 23 T cell receptor beta chains below come from one sample, sequenced in a study of blood T cell repertoires in COVID-19. Some clones are missing from TCRdb's copy, which holds only in-frame ones; the method was immunoSEQ multiplex PCR. The table has under 300,000 clones, more than 70% seen once. Sequenced sample: PBMCs or T cells enriched from blood (not recorded which). Every receptor here comes from a woman aged 60-70 years in a cohort exposed to, infected with or recovered from COVID-19 (not recorded which).

The chain links TRBV7-9 to TRBJ1-1, with 9 nucleotides matching TRBD1. Germline values: CDR1 SEHNR, CDR2 FQNEAQ (reference sequence). Trimming removed 1 base from V and 8 bases from J; junction bases left unmatched: 5. This CDR3 contains 14 residues. CDR3 protein: CASSLGDREAEAFF. The CDR3 coding sequence is TGTGCCAGCAGCTTAGGGGACAGGGAGGCAGAAGCTTTCTTT.

The V gene is TRBV23-1, the J gene TRBJ2-3; tentatively, D is TRBD2 (6 bases). TRBV23-1 is an open reading frame whose function is uncertain. V was trimmed by 7 bases and J by 3 bases, leaving 20 bases between them. This CDR3 comprises 16 residues. The DNA for the CDR3 is TGCGCCAGCAATCCCCTACTAGCTGTGGGTACAGATACGCAGTATTTT. Translation: CASNPLLAVGTDTQYF.

The chain links TRBV18 to TRBJ2-3, with 9 bases fitting TRBD1. Looked up from germline, CDR1 is KGHSH and CDR2 is LQKENI. J lost 3 bases, V lost 4 bases, and 8 bases had no gene match. The CDR3 contains 16 residues. The CDR3 region is CASSRTETGGTDTQYF. The CDR3 region has the DNA TGTGCCAGCTCACGAACTGAGACAGGGGGGACAGATACGCAGTATTTT.

The rearrangement uses TRBV11-1 and TRBJ2-7, with a tentative D call TRBD2 (5 bases). This CDR3 comprises 16 residues. CDR1 is SGHAT, CDR2 FQDESV, per germline (reference sequence). Trimming stripped 0 bases from V and 0 bases from J, with 12 bases between. Written as DNA, the CDR3 is TGTGCCAGCAGCTTAGCGGTGTGGAGGTCCTCCTACGAGCAGTACTTC. The encoded protein is CASSLAVWRSSYEQYF.

This rearrangement joins TRBV27 to TRBJ2-1, with D maybe TRBD1 (6 bases). V was clipped by 3 bases and J by 4 bases, with 10 bases between them. CDR3 length: 14 residues. CDR1 is MNHEY and CDR2 is SMNVEV in the germline V gene (reference sequence). The CDR3 coding sequence is TGTGCCAGCAGTTTTAACAGGGATTACAATGAGCAGTTCTTC. Translation: CASSFNRDYNEQFF.

J is TRBJ2-1 and V is TRBV9; possible D gene TRBD2, 5 bases. Germline CDR1 and CDR2: SGDLS and YYNGEE. Trimming took off 4 bases at V and 4 bases at J, with 12 bases between the two ends. This CDR3 has 14 residues. CDR3 bases: TGTGCCAGCAGCCCCCAAGGACTGTACAATGAGCAGTTCTTC. Encoded protein: CASSPQGLYNEQFF.

The chain carries TRBV19 and TRBJ1-2; 7 positions match TRBD1. J gave up 12 bases and V 1 base, and 5 bases lay outside the gene matches. The CDR3 is 12 amino acids. CDR1 is LNHDA and CDR2 is SQIVND in the germline V gene (reference sequence). As DNA, the CDR3 is TGTGCCAGTAGTATAGCTGGGACAGACAACACCTTC. This translates into CASSIAGTDNTF.

The table lists this clone with a count of one. This chain connects TRBV10-3 to TRBJ1-1, with 8 bases that match TRBD1. The CDR3 extends over 13 amino acids. Germline values: CDR1 ENHRY, CDR2 SYGVKD. V lost 4 bases to trimming and J lost 7 bases; unmatched junction nucleotides: 5. The CDR3: CAISATGVSEAFF. CDR3 sequence (DNA): TGTGCCATCAGTGCGACAGGGGTGAGTGAAGCTTTCTTT.

This clone was seen more than once but under ten times. The CDR3 loop reads CASSTRTGLSQAYEQYF. The CDR3 DNA reads TGCGCCAGCAGCACCCGGACAGGGCTCTCTCAAGCCTACGAGCAGTACTTC. The J gene is TRBJ2-7, the V gene TRBV5-1; 8 nucleotides line up with TRBD1. V shed 4 bases, J shed 2 bases, and the junction held 14 bases outside the gene matches. The CDR3 is 17 amino acids. CDR1 is SGHRS and CDR2 is YFSETQ in the germline V gene.

With regard to this clone: A junction end diverges from the germline sequence, so it may reflect a read error. V gene TRBV12-3 or TRBV12-4 combines with J gene TRBJ2-3; D is perhaps TRBD2 (5 bases). This CDR3 comprises 13 residues. This CDR3 is CASSFASKDTQYF. In DNA form, the CDR3 reads TGTGCCAGCAGTTTTGCTAGCAAAGATACGCAGTATTTT.

The chain employs TRBV4-2 and TRBJ2-7; 9 positions match TRBD1. V lost 6 bases, J lost 2 bases, and 14 bases stayed unmatched. Germline values: CDR1 LGHNA, CDR2 YNFKEQ. This CDR3 is 17 amino acids long. This CDR3 reads CASSPTPGQGVTYEQYF. The CDR3 nucleotides are TGTGCCAGCAGTCCCACTCCGGGACAGGGTGTGACCTACGAGCAGTACTTC.

This chain joins TRBV24-1 and TRBJ2-3; 8 nucleotides align to TRBD1. This CDR3 is built from 15 residues. Per the germline V gene, CDR1 is KGHDR and CDR2 is SFDVKD. The V gene end was trimmed by 3 bases and the J gene end by 4 bases; junction bases not matched to a gene: 5. In nucleotides, the CDR3 is TGTGCCACCAGTGATCGGACAGGGAATTCAGATACGCAGTATTTT. Protein product: CATSDRTGNSDTQYF.

The chain couples TRBV10-1 to TRBJ1-2, with D possibly being TRBD1 (6 bases). V was pared by 6 bases and J by 0 bases, with 8 bases between. CDR1 and CDR2 (germline): WNHNN, SYGVQD (reference sequence). The CDR3 spans 13 residues. The CDR3: CASSDRPNYGYTF. CDR3 bases: TGCGCCAGCAGCGACAGGCCTAACTATGGCTACACCTTC.

The rearrangement joins TRBV5-4 to TRBJ2-7, with 7 bases aligning to TRBD2. The CDR3 has 14 residues. CDR1 and CDR2 (germline): SGHNT, YYREEE (reference sequence). J was trimmed by 4 bases and V by 1 base; bases with no gene match: 5. The CDR3 is CASSLREGGYEQYF. Written as DNA, the CDR3 is TGTGCCAGCAGCTTGAGGGAGGGAGGGTACGAGCAGTACTTC. Combining the CDR3 with reference TRBV5-4 and TRBJ2-7 gives the whole variable domain ETGVTQSPTHLIKTRGQQVTLRCSSQSGHNTVSWYQQALGQGPQFIFQYYREEENGRGNFPPRFSGLQFPNYSSELNVNALELDDSALYLCASSLREGGYEQYFGPGTRLTVT.

This chain joins TRBV9 and TRBJ2-3; 9 positions match TRBD2. The J segment lost 4 bases and the V segment lost 3 bases, leaving 3 bases of the junction unmatched. CDR1 is SGDLS and CDR2 is YYNGEE in the germline V gene. This CDR3 is built from 14 residues. The chain's CDR3 is CASSDGGRADTQYF. CDR3 DNA sequence: TGTGCCAGCAGCGACGGCGGGAGGGCAGATACGCAGTATTTT.

V gene TRBV28 combines with J gene TRBJ1-5; 9 bases fit TRBD1. The trim removed 6 bases at V and 6 bases at J, leaving 6 bases unmatched. The CDR3 loop spans 14 amino acids. Germline V gene sequence: CDR1 MDHEN, CDR2 SYDVKM. CDR3 bases: TGTGCCAGCAGACCCACAGGGGGCGGTCAGCCCCAGCATTTT. It encodes CASRPTGGGQPQHF.

This chain uses TRBV7-3 with TRBJ1-2, with D uncertain. Trimming stripped 1 base from V and 0 bases from J, with 6 bases between. The CDR3 has 14 residues. From germline, CDR1 is SGHTA and CDR2 FQGTGA. The CDR3 sequence is CASSLNPANYGYTF. CDR3 nucleotides: TGTGCCAGCAGCTTAAACCCGGCTAACTATGGCTACACCTTC.

The chain combines TRBV10-3 with TRBJ1-2; the D is unclear. This CDR3 spans 12 amino acids. The germline CDR1 and CDR2 sequences are ENHRY and SYGVKD. V shed 2 bases and J shed 8 bases, with 9 bases lying between them. CDR3 in amino acids: CAISEEGRGYTF. The DNA for the CDR3 is TGTGCCATCAGTGAGGAGGGCAGGGGCTACACCTTC.

This chain links TRBV5-6 with TRBJ1-2; tentative D call: TRBD1 (6 bases). V dropped 5 bases and J dropped 4 bases, with 12 bases sitting between them. The germline gives CDR1 SGHDT, CDR2 YYEEEE. This CDR3 has 13 residues. The CDR3, as DNA: TGTGCCAGCAGGCGCACAGGGACCTATGGCTACACCTTC. It is translated as CASRRTGTYGYTF.

V and J are TRBV4-2 and TRBJ2-1, with D possibly TRBD2 on 5 matching bases. Looked up from germline, CDR1 is LGHNA and CDR2 is YNFKEQ. V was clipped by 0 bases and J by 8 bases, with 11 bases between them. The CDR3 length is 14 residues. CDR3 amino acids: CASSQDGGRDEQFF. The CDR3 nucleotides are TGTGCCAGCAGCCAAGACGGAGGTCGGGATGAGCAGTTCTTC.

The chain carries TRBV7-2 and TRBJ2-7; TRBD1 is a possible D gene (6 bases). Trimming took off 5 bases at V and 3 bases at J, with 14 bases between the two ends. Germline CDR1 reads SGHTA; CDR2 reads FQGNSA. The CDR3 is 14 amino acids. The CDR3 protein is CASSTEQGRYEQYF. As DNA, the CDR3 is TGTGCCAGCAGCACAGAACAGGGTCGCTACGAGCAGTACTTC.

V gene TRBV5-6 combines with J gene TRBJ2-1, with a weak D call TRBD1 (6 bases). Germline V gene sequence: CDR1 SGHDT, CDR2 YYEEEE. The CDR3 is made up of 14 amino acids. The germline V and J ends were trimmed by 4 bases and 8 bases, with 16 bases remaining between them. The CDR3 is CASSLPNRVYEQFF. The CDR3 DNA sequence: TGTGCCAGCAGCCTCCCTAACAGGGTCTATGAGCAGTTCTTC.

This clone turned up a few times. V gene TRBV5-1 combines with J gene TRBJ2-1; D is uncertain. Per germline, CDR1 SGHRS and CDR2 YFSETQ. V was trimmed by 2 bases and J by 4 bases, leaving 13 bases between them. The CDR3 runs 15 residues. CDR3 DNA sequence: TGCGCCAGCAGCTTATTACCGCAGATTTACAATGAGCAGTTCTTC. Its protein product is CASSLLPQIYNEQFF.